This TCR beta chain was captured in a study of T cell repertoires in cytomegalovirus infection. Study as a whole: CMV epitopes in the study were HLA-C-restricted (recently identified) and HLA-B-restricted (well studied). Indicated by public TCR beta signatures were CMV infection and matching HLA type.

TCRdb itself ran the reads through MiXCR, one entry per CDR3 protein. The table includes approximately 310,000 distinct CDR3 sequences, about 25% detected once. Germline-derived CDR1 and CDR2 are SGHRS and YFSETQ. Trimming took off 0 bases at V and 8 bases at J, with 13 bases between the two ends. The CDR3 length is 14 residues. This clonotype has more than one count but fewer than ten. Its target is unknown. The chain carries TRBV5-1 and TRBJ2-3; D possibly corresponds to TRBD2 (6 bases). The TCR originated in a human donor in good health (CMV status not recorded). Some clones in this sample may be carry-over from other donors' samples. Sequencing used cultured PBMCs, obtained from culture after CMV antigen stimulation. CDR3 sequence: CASSLEVTEGTQYF. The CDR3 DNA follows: TGCGCCAGCAGCTTGGAGGTCACGGAGGGTACGCAGTATTTT.